This T cell receptor beta chain appears in the sequencing data of a study of T-cell memory formation after mild COVID-19. Constant-segment-primed 5'RACE gave TCR alpha and TCR beta cDNA libraries with sample barcodes and UMIs. Each CDR3 protein gets one entry after TCRdb re-called the 5' RACE reads with MiXCR. The data contain more than 400,000 distinct CDR3 sequences, 15% to 20% of them singletons. V dropped 8 bases and J dropped 6; count of bases not matched to a gene: 7. In germline, CDR1 is SGHTA, CDR2 FQGTGA. This CDR3 has 13 residues. Findings of the study overall: Specificity for SARS-CoV-2 was not confirmed among the second-wave clones peaking on day 37. The finding that pre-infection memory included some responding clones suggested that cross-reactive memory joined. CD8+ contracting clones occupied EMRA, while CD4+ ones occupied mainly CM and EM.

The table lists this clonotype with many counts. As yet, its antigen is unknown. This sequence was found in an adult woman who had mild COVID-19 (a few samples of this study predate the infection). Cell type and time point are not known. Material for sequencing was PBMCs or a T cell subset sorted from them (not recorded which). This rearrangement joins TRBV7-3 to TRBJ2-1; 7 bases line up with TRBD1. The CDR3 is CASRLAGGNEQFF. The CDR3 DNA reads TGTGCCAGCCGATTAGCAGGGGGCAATGAGCAGTTCTTC.